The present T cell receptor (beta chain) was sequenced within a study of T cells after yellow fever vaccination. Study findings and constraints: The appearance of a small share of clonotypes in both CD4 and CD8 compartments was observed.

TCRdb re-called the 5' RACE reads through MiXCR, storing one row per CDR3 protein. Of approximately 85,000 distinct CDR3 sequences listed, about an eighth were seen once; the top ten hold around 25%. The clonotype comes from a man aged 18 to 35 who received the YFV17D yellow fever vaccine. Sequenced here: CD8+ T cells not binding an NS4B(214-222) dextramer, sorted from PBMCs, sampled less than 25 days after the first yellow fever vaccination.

The CDR3 DNA reads as TGTGCCAGCAGCTTAGGACTGGAGGTCCCCAATGAGCAGTTCTTC. As protein: CASSLGLEVPNEQFF. The chain links TRBV7-2 to TRBJ2-1; TRBD2 might be the D (5 bases). Per the germline V gene, CDR1 is SGHTA and CDR2 is FQGNSA. This CDR3 spans 15 amino acids. The V end was cut by 1 base, the J end by 6 bases, with 13 bases between.